This T cell receptor (beta chain) was found in a study of cytomegalovirus exposure and HLA in healthy donors. Vbeta (60) and Jbeta (13) primers were used in the PCR. The table came from immunoSEQ multiplex PCR; TCRdb's copy has only in-frame clones and leaves some out. The sample lists about 82,000 clones, around 77% occurring once. Trimming took 2 bases from V and 3 from J, leaving 14 bases between them. The CDR3 runs to 15 residues. CDR1 is SGHNT and CDR2 is YENEEA in the germline V gene. The source is a man over 45 in good health and CMV-seronegative. V usage is TRBV11-3 and J usage is TRBJ2-7; tentative D call: TRBD2 (6 bases). Source material: PBMCs. CDR3 amino acids: CASSLSAAGNYEQYF. The CDR3 region has the DNA TGTGCCAGCAGCTTATCAGCGGCGGGGAACTACGAGCAGTACTTC. Combining the CDR3 with reference TRBV11-3 and TRBJ2-7 gives the whole variable domain EAGVVQSPRYKIIEKKQPVAFWCNPISGHNTLYWYLQNLGQGPELLIRYENEEAVDDSQLPKDRFSAERLKGVDSTLKIQPAELGDSAVYLCASSLSAAGNYEQYFGPGTRLTVT.